One and the same sample provided the 13 T cell receptor beta chains below, sequenced in a study of blood T cells in healthy people across ages. The use of a sample-barcoded 5' primer and a J-beta primer mix characterized a second PCR of 7 to 11 cycles. TCRdb re-called the 5' RACE reads with MiXCR, one entry per CDR3 protein. There are about 830,000 distinct CDR3 sequences in the sample; around 62% occur only once, and 28% lies in the top ten. The material sequenced was blood. These receptors were collected from a man younger than 40 in good health.

V is TRBV28 and J is TRBJ2-1, with D uncertain. V dropped 5 bases and J dropped 6 bases, with 8 bases sitting between them. The CDR3 runs 12 residues. Germline CDR1 and CDR2: MDHEN and SYDVKM. DNA of the CDR3: TGTGCCAGCAGTCTAACAGTCAATGAGCAGTTCTTC. Translation gives CASSLTVNEQFF.

This chain joins TRBV7-9 and TRBJ1-1, with D unclear. CDR3 length equals 12 residues. The germline V gene encodes CDR1 SEHNR and CDR2 FQNEAQ (reference sequence). V was shortened by 1 base and J by 11 bases, with 11 bases between the two germline ends. The CDR3 loop reads CASSLGLGEAFF. DNA of the CDR3: TGTGCCAGCAGCTTAGGGTTGGGCGAGGCTTTCTTT.

This clonotype was picked up a small number of times. The chain employs TRBV7-8 and TRBJ2-3; D is perhaps TRBD2 (5 bases). CDR3 length: 14 amino acids. Germline V CDR1 and CDR2: SGHVS, FQNEAQ. The germline V and J ends were trimmed by 3 bases and 6 bases, with 13 bases remaining between them. CDR3 bases: TGTGCCAGCAGCTTCTGGACTGGCGGGGATACGCAGTATTTT. It codes for CASSFWTGGDTQYF. Filled out from reference TRBV7-8 and TRBJ2-3, the complete variable domain reads GAGVSQSPRYKVAKRGQDVALRCDPISGHVSLFWYQQALGQGPEFLTYFQNEAQLDKSGLPSDRFFAERPEGSVSTLKIQRTQQEDSAVYLCASSFWTGGDTQYFGPGTRLTVL.

This clonotype was detected only a few times. CDR3 amino acids: CASSSRDRAGANVLTF. The CDR3 nucleotides read TGCGCCAGCAGCTCAAGGGACAGGGCTGGGGCCAACGTCCTGACTTTC. The J gene is TRBJ2-6, the V gene TRBV4-3; 9 bases agree with TRBD1. Germline trimming cut 5 bases from V and 2 bases from J; bases unmatched to any gene: 4. Germline CDR1 LGHNA, CDR2 YSLEER. The CDR3 has 16 residues.

This sequence joins TRBV6-5 and TRBJ2-1; 7 bases are shared with TRBD2. The CDR3 covers 16 residues. Germline-derived CDR1 and CDR2 are MNHEY and SVGAGI. Trimming took 6 bases from V and 9 from J; bases not matched to a gene: 17. CDR3 protein: CASSPGGAWVTGEQFF. The DNA of the CDR3 is TGTGCCAGCAGCCCGGGGGGAGCGTGGGTGACCGGTGAGCAGTTCTTC.

The chain links TRBV11-2 to TRBJ2-1; no reliable D call. The germline V gene encodes CDR1 SGHAT and CDR2 FQNNGV. The CDR3 has 12 amino acids. Deletions cut 8 bases from V and 2 bases from J, with 7 bases between. CDR3 loop: CASRWTYNEQFF. In DNA, the CDR3 is TGTGCCAGCCGCTGGACCTACAATGAGCAGTTCTTC.

A remark on this clonotype: At one end the junction does not follow the germline gene, possibly because of a read error. The chain joins TRBV28 to TRBJ2-7; unclear D gene. The V gene's germline CDR1 is MDHEN and CDR2 SYDVKM. The CDR3 is 14 amino acids. The CDR3 sequence is CASSEALGSYERYF. CDR3 sequence (DNA): TGTGCCAGCAGTGAAGCTCTGGGGTCCTACGAGCGGTACTTC.

This chain joins TRBV20-1 and TRBJ2-4; no firm D call. CDR3 length: 12 amino acids. With 1 base removed from V and 14 bases from J, the gap between germline ends came to 15 bases. Per the germline V gene, CDR1 is DFQATT and CDR2 is SNEGSKA (reference sequence). The CDR3 is CSARGPDRPKYF. The CDR3 region has the DNA TGCAGTGCTAGAGGCCCGGATAGACCCAAGTACTTC.

V usage is TRBV10-3 and J usage is TRBJ2-1; 8 positions match TRBD2. The ends lost 4 bases at V and 3 bases at J; junction bases unmatched: 5. This CDR3 has 15 residues. Germline CDR1 is ENHRY and CDR2 is SYGVKD. The CDR3 loop is CAISGERGSYNEQFF. The DNA for the CDR3 is TGTGCCATCAGTGGAGAGCGGGGGAGCTACAATGAGCAGTTCTTC.

The chain links TRBV7-2 to TRBJ2-4; the D is unclear. The DNA end is more similar to TRBJ2-7, so the J call may be wrong. Germline lookup yields CDR1 SGHTA and CDR2 FQGNSA. This CDR3 spans 15 amino acids. The CDR3 DNA reads TGTGCCAGCAGCTTAAACCTAGGTATTGTCCACGAGCAGTACTTC. This gives the protein CASSLNLGIVHEQYF.

This clonotype was observed a few times. The chain recombines TRBV2 with TRBJ2-1; D gene unclear. The V and J ends lost 6 bases and 8 bases respectively, with 8 bases between them. Germline V lookup: CDR1 SNHLY, CDR2 FYNNEI. This CDR3 spans 11 amino acids. The CDR3: CASRKGYEQFF. The CDR3 bases are TGTGCCAGCAGAAAGGGTTATGAGCAGTTCTTC.

This clonotype was seen a handful of times. The chain recombines TRBV4-3 with TRBJ1-2; the D is unclear. Trimming shortened V by 1 base and J by 7 bases, and 10 bases separated the two germline ends. The CDR3 contains 13 residues. Germline V gene lookup returns CDR1 LGHNA and CDR2 YSLEER. CDR3 protein: CASSQVKDSGYTF. The CDR3 bases are TGCGCCAGCAGCCAAGTTAAGGACTCTGGCTACACCTTC.

The chain is built from TRBV9 and TRBJ2-1, with 10 nucleotides matching TRBD1. The CDR3 sequence is 15 residues long. Germline assignment: CDR1 SGDLS and CDR2 YYNGEE. Germline trimming cut 3 bases from V and 4 bases from J; bases unmatched to any gene: 4. The CDR3 protein is CASSGTGGTYNEQFF. The CDR3 bases are TGTGCCAGCAGCGGGACAGGGGGAACATACAATGAGCAGTTCTTC.